This passage covers 8 T cell receptor beta chains from one sample sequenced in a study of cytomegalovirus exposure and HLA in healthy donors. The PCR contained 60 Vbeta and 13 Jbeta primers. TCRdb's copy holds only in-frame clones and misses some; the assay was immunoSEQ multiplex PCR. The sample shows about 99,000 clones, nearly 80% of them seen only once. Sequenced sample: PBMCs. The receptors were gathered from a man in his 60s in good health and CMV-seropositive.

The chain couples TRBV7-9 to TRBJ2-7, with 8 bases matching TRBD2. The CDR3 contains 14 residues. V trimming: 4 bases; J trimming: 0 bases; junction bases outside the gene matches: 2. The germline gives CDR1 SEHNR, CDR2 FQNEAQ (reference sequence). The CDR3 DNA follows: TGTGCCAGCAGCTCGGGGGGGAGCTCCTACGAGCAGTACTTC. Amino acids: CASSSGGSSYEQYF.

The chain employs TRBV7-8 and TRBJ1-5, with D perhaps TRBD1 (6 bases). CDR1 SGHVS and CDR2 FQNEAQ come from the germline V gene. V lost 1 base and J lost 4, with 11 bases in between. The CDR3 length is 15 residues. The CDR3 DNA is TGTGCCAGCAGCTTAGAGGGACAAGGGAATCAGCCCCAGCATTTT. This translates into CASSLEGQGNQPQHF.

CDR3 amino acids: CSIAGARDSPLHF. CDR3 in DNA: TGCAGTATTGCGGGGGCAAGGGATTCACCCCTCCACTTT. The rearrangement uses TRBV29-1 and TRBJ1-6; a weak D match, TRBD1 (6 bases). CDR1 and CDR2 (germline): SQVTM, ANQGSEA. This CDR3 is 13 amino acids long. Complete variable domain (other parts from reference TRBV29-1 and TRBJ1-6): SAVISQKPSRDICQRGTSLTIQCQVDSQVTMMFWYRQQPGQSLTLIATANQGSEATYESGFVIDKFPISRPNLTFSTLTVSNMSPEDSSIYLCSIAGARDSPLHFGNGTRLTVT.

The V gene is TRBV19, the J gene TRBJ2-3, with D perhaps TRBD2 (5 bases). The length of the CDR3 is 15 residues. Germline V CDR1 and CDR2: LNHDA, SQIVND (reference sequence). Trimming pared 3 bases from V and 1 base from J, leaving 11 bases between. Here the CDR3 reads CASSIGRGGTDTQYF. CDR3 coding DNA: TGTGCCAGTAGTATTGGGAGAGGCGGCACAGATACGCAGTATTTT. The full variable domain, completed using reference TRBV19 and TRBJ2-3, is DGGITQSPKYLFRKEGQNVTLSCEQNLNHDAMYWYRQDPGQGLRLIYYSQIVNDFQKGDIAEGYSVSREKKESFPLTVTSAQKNPTAFYLCASSIGRGGTDTQYFGPGTRLTVL.

This chain connects TRBV7-8 to TRBJ2-5; a possible D gene is TRBD2 (5 bases). CDR1 is SGHVS, CDR2 FQNEAQ, per germline. Deletions cut 1 base from V and 2 bases from J, with 8 bases between. The CDR3 is 14 amino acids. CDR3 coding DNA: TGTGCCAGCAGCTTAGGCCAGCGGCAAGAGACCCAGTACTTC. Its protein product is CASSLGQRQETQYF.

The J gene is TRBJ1-3, the V gene TRBV5-1; D not resolved. Germline values: CDR1 SGHRS, CDR2 YFSETQ. The CDR3 has 13 residues. Trimming stripped 0 bases from V and 10 bases from J, with 11 bases between. The CDR3 region is CASSLAGKSTIYF. The DNA for the CDR3 is TGCGCCAGCAGCTTGGCGGGGAAGTCGACCATATATTTT.

This chain connects TRBV4-3 to TRBJ2-1, with TRBD2 matching over 12 bases. The V segment lost 3 bases and the J segment 8 bases; nucleotides outside the gene matches: 11. The CDR3 is made up of 17 amino acids. Germline V gene sequence: CDR1 LGHNA, CDR2 YSLEER. Here the CDR3 DNA reads TGCGCCAGCAGCCAGGCTACGACTAGCGGGGGTAGGGATGAGCAGTTCTTC. Protein product: CASSQATTSGGRDEQFF.

This clone occurred once. The chain employs TRBV28 and TRBJ1-2, with a possible D match to TRBD1 (6 bases). In germline, CDR1 is MDHEN, CDR2 SYDVKM. Trimming left V 3 bases short and J 8 bases short, with 13 bases between. This CDR3 spans 13 amino acids. For the CDR3, the DNA is TGTGCCAGCAGTTTGCCGGGACAAGGGGGCTACACCTTC. Protein sequence: CASSLPGQGGYTF.